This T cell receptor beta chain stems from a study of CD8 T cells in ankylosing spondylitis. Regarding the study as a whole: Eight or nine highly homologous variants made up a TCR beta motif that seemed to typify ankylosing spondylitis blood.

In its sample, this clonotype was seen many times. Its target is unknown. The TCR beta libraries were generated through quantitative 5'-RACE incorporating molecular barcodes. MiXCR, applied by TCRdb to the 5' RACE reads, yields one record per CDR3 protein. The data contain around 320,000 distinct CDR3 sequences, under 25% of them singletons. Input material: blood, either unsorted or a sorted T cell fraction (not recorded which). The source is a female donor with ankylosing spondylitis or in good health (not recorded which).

Here the CDR3 DNA reads TGCAGTGCTCGACTAGCGGGGGCGGACGAGCAGTACTTC. This translates into CSARLAGADEQYF. J is TRBJ2-7 and V is TRBV20-1; TRBD2 matches 12 bases. The CDR3 runs 13 residues. Germline CDR1 DFQATT, CDR2 SNEGSKA (reference sequence). Germline trimming cut 5 bases from V and 5 bases from J; bases unmatched to any gene: 4.